Each of the 32 T cell receptor beta chains below was sequenced from the same sample in a study of prognosis after radiotherapy for stage I lung cancer. CDR3 of TCR beta was amplified from genomic DNA via a two-round multiplex PCR. Round-one PCR had primers specific to each TRBV and TRBJ gene. TCRdb used MiXCR to reprocess the multiplex PCR reads, holding one entry per CDR3 protein. The repertoire holds 20,000 or so distinct CDR3 sequences, with over 25% as singletons. The sample here was PBMCs, taken before or after stereotactic body radiation therapy (not recorded which). The origin of the receptors is a donor at least 50 years old with non-small cell lung cancer.

This clonotype was recorded many times. This chain uses TRBV20-1 with TRBJ1-5; D not certain. The V gene lost 6 bases and the J gene lost 7 bases, with 10 bases spanning the gap. This CDR3 has 11 amino acids. The germline V gene has CDR1 DFQATT and CDR2 SNEGSKA (reference sequence). The DNA of the CDR3 is TGCAGTGCGGCTTTTCTCCAGCCCCAGCATTTT. It is translated as CSAAFLQPQHF.

In this sample, this clonotype turned up many times. At one end the junction does not follow the germline gene, possibly because of a read error. The chain recombines TRBV27 with TRBJ2-6; D is perhaps TRBD1 (5 bases). CDR1 is MNHEY and CDR2 is SMNVEV in the germline V gene (reference sequence). The CDR3 runs 15 residues. The CDR3 DNA reads TGTGCCAGCAGTTTGGACGGGTCTGGGGCCAACGTCCTGACCTTC. It codes for CASSLDGSGANVLTF.

The CDR3 loop reads CASSPTSGGGGTQYF. The CDR3 coding sequence is TGTGCCAGCAGCCCAACTAGTGGGGGGGGAGGGACCCAGTACTTC. The V and J genes are TRBV7-2 and TRBJ2-5; 7 positions agree with TRBD2. The junction had 13 bases not matched to a gene; V was cut back by 5 bases and J by 7 bases. The CDR3 consists of 15 residues. Germline CDR1 reads SGHTA; CDR2 reads FQGNSA.

Notes on this clonotype: A much larger clone sits a single nucleotide away, making a read error possible. The chain has TRBV7-8 and TRBJ2-5; D is uncertain. Trimming stripped 5 bases from V and 1 base from J, with 14 bases between. This CDR3 contains 15 residues. Per germline, CDR1 SGHVS and CDR2 FQNEAQ. CDR3 nucleotides: TGTGCCAGCAGCAAAAGGAAAGCAATCCAAGAGACCCAGTACTTC. It encodes CASSKRKAIQETQYF.

Worth noting for this clonotype: Being one base from a much bigger clone, this may be a read error. This chain links TRBV6-2 or TRBV6-3 with TRBJ2-4; the D gene is possibly TRBD2 (5 bases). CDR3 length: 10 amino acids. CDR1 is MNHEY and CDR2 is SVGEGT in the germline V gene. The CDR3 reads CAIGKGPKVF. DNA for the CDR3: TGTGCCATCGGGAAAGGGCCTAAGGTCTTC.

Regarding this clonotype: A clone one base away is much larger, so this may be a read error. The DNA for the CDR3 is TGTACCAGCAGAGTACTTACAGGGGTTGGAAACACCATATATTTT. Translated: CTSRVLTGVGNTIYF. The chain has TRBV2 and TRBJ1-3, with 7 bases matching TRBD1. Germline V CDR1 and CDR2: SNHLY, FYNNEI. This CDR3 is built from 15 residues.

For this clonotype: The junction differs from germline at one of its ends, possibly a read error. The V and J genes are TRBV6-2 or TRBV6-3 and TRBJ2-1; D possibly corresponds to TRBD1 (6 bases). The CDR3 loop spans 13 amino acids. Germline-derived CDR1 and CDR2 are MNHEY and SVGEGT. CDR3 sequence reads: CASSSGAYKEQFF. The CDR3 coding sequence is TGTGCCAGCAGTTCAGGGGCCTACAAAGAGCAGTTCTTC.

This clonotype was observed at least ten times. The rearrangement uses TRBV6-1 and TRBJ1-3, with TRBD1 identical over 8 bases. This CDR3 region has 15 residues. Germline trimming cut 6 bases from V and 2 bases from J; bases unmatched to any gene: 6. Germline loops: CDR1 MNHNS, CDR2 SASEGT. The CDR3 loop reads CASSPTGVAGNTIYF. The CDR3 bases are TGTGCCAGCAGCCCGACAGGGGTGGCTGGAAACACCATATATTTT.

The table lists this clonotype with many counts. The chain links TRBV9 to TRBJ2-5; 8 nucleotides agree with TRBD2. V dropped 4 bases and J dropped 4; count of bases not matched to a gene: 6. This CDR3 contains 14 residues. Germline loops: CDR1 SGDLS, CDR2 YYNGEE. This chain's CDR3 is CASSPGGDRETQYF. CDR3 coding DNA: TGTGCCAGCAGCCCCGGGGGGGATCGAGAGACCCAGTACTTC.

In its sample, this clonotype was seen many times. The CDR3 here is CASSVTGTTRNEQFF. DNA of the CDR3: TGCGCCAGCAGCGTAACCGGGACAACGCGCAATGAGCAGTTCTTC. The V gene is TRBV5-1, the J gene TRBJ2-1; perhaps TRBD1 as D (6 bases). Germline V gene sequence: CDR1 SGHRS, CDR2 YFSETQ. The CDR3 runs 15 residues. V was shortened by 4 bases and J by 6 bases, with 17 bases between the two germline ends.

At least ten counts were recorded for this clonotype. The chain employs TRBV2 and TRBJ1-4; unclear D gene. CDR3 size: 15 residues. Germline V gene lookup returns CDR1 SNHLY and CDR2 FYNNEI. Trimming removed 6 bases from V and 0 bases from J, with 11 bases in between. The CDR3 coding sequence is TGTGCCAGCAGCTCAGGACGGTCAACTAATGAAAAACTGTTTTTT. This gives the protein CASSSGRSTNEKLFF.

The V call is TRBV11-3, the J call TRBJ2-2; D gene ambiguous. This CDR3 is 15 amino acids long. Germline V gene data show CDR1 as SGHNT and CDR2 as YENEEA. V lost 0 bases and J 10 bases, leaving 15 bases between the germline ends. The CDR3 DNA sequence: TGTGCCAGCAGCTTAGAGTTCGGTCTAACCTTGGAGCTGTTTTTT. Protein sequence: CASSLEFGLTLELFF.

This clonotype has at least ten counts. CDR3 amino acids: CASSVNTGSNTGELFF. In DNA, the CDR3 is TGTGCCAGCAGCGTTAACACAGGGTCGAACACCGGGGAGCTGTTTTTT. This rearrangement joins TRBV9 to TRBJ2-2; possible D gene TRBD1, 6 bases. CDR1 is SGDLS and CDR2 is YYNGEE in the germline V gene. The V end was cut by 2 bases, the J end by 0 bases, with 11 bases between. This CDR3 spans 16 amino acids.

Concerning this clonotype itself: A read error is the likely source, as a far larger clone sits one nucleotide away. CDR3 in amino acids: CASIQEGQGYEQFF. The CDR3 DNA reads TGTGCCAGCATCCAAGAAGGCCAGGGCTATGAGCAGTTCTTC. The J gene is TRBJ2-5, the V gene TRBV3-1; possibly TRBD1 for D (5 bases). The J call could be wrong; TRBJ2-1 is a better fit for the DNA end. The germline V gene encodes CDR1 LGHDT and CDR2 YNNKEL (reference sequence). The CDR3 extends over 14 amino acids.

Ten or more counts support this clonotype. The V and J genes are TRBV19 and TRBJ2-7; TRBD1 aligns across 10 bases. The germline CDR1 and CDR2 sequences are LNHDA and SQIVND (reference sequence). V lost 5 bases, J lost 3 bases, and 7 bases stayed unmatched. The CDR3 length is 15 residues. CDR3: CASSLVGTGDYEQYF. Written as DNA, the CDR3 is TGTGCCAGTAGTCTCGTAGGGACAGGGGACTACGAGCAGTACTTC. Full variable domain (missing parts from reference TRBV19 and TRBJ2-7): DGGITQSPKYLFRKEGQNVTLSCEQNLNHDAMYWYRQDPGQGLRLIYYSQIVNDFQKGDIAEGYSVSREKKESFPLTVTSAQKNPTAFYLCASSLVGTGDYEQYFGPGTRLTVT.

CDR3 in DNA: TGTGCCAGCAGCCTAACAGGGGGGGGTAGAGGCACTGAAGCTTTCTTT. Its protein is CASSLTGGGRGTEAFF. The chain combines TRBV5-6 with TRBJ1-1; TRBD1 matches 8 bases. CDR1 is SGHDT and CDR2 is YYEEEE in the germline V gene. The CDR3 spans 16 residues. V was clipped by 4 bases and J by 4 bases; unmatched bases: 12.

With respect to this clonotype: The junction differs from germline at one of its ends, possibly a read error. The chain is built from TRBV7-2 and TRBJ2-1; D remains unclear. CDR3 length: 13 amino acids. Per the germline V gene, CDR1 is SGHTA and CDR2 is FQGNSA. This CDR3 reads CAISLSRNNEQLF. Here the CDR3 DNA reads TGTGCCATCAGCTTAAGTAGGAACAATGAGCAGCTCTTC.

This clonotype was picked up many times. A read error may explain this, as a much larger clone is one base away. The chain uses TRBV20-1 and TRBJ1-1; D unclear. Germline V gives CDR1 DFQATT, CDR2 SNEGSKA (reference sequence). This CDR3 has 11 residues. CDR3 coding DNA: TGCAGTGCTAGGGCCAACACTGAAGCTTCCTTT. Translation: CSARANTEASF.

Ten or more counts support this clonotype. The CDR3 here is CASSPQDRGADPEAFF. CDR3 sequence (DNA): TGTGCCAGCAGTCCCCAGGACAGGGGGGCTGATCCCGAAGCTTTCTTT. V gene TRBV6-1 combines with J gene TRBJ1-1; 10 bases are shared with TRBD1. The CDR3 has 16 amino acids. Losses at the gene ends were 5 bases for V and 8 bases for J; bases not matched to a gene: 14. The germline CDR1 and CDR2 sequences are MNHNS and SASEGT.

This clonotype was detected ten times or more. The gene calls are TRBV10-2 and TRBJ2-6; D is perhaps TRBD1 (5 bases). Trimming stripped 5 bases from V and 2 bases from J, with 25 bases between. The CDR3 sequence is 20 residues long. In germline, CDR1 is WSHSY, CDR2 SAAADI. The CDR3 nucleotides are TGCGCCAGCAGTTCCAGGGTTGGGTCCAGGGAAACGCCTGGGGCCAACGTCCTGACTTTC. This gives the protein CASSSRVGSRETPGANVLTF.

The chain carries TRBV18 and TRBJ1-2, with D unresolved. This CDR3 has 16 amino acids. V was trimmed by 2 bases and J by 9 bases, leaving 22 bases between them. Germline V gene data show CDR1 as KGHSH and CDR2 as LQKENI. The CDR3 nucleotides are TGTGCCAGCTCACCAAATGCCGAGGCGGCCTTAGGGCGCTACACCTTC. Its protein product is CASSPNAEAALGRYTF.

This clonotype was detected only once. V gene TRBV27 combines with J gene TRBJ2-1; 9 nucleotides match TRBD2. J gave up 5 bases and V 5 bases, and 13 bases lay outside the gene matches. Germline CDR1 and CDR2: MNHEY and SMNVEV (reference sequence). The CDR3 loop spans 17 amino acids. CDR3 amino acids: CASSLTLAGWPDNEQFF. CDR3 sequence (DNA): TGTGCCAGCAGTCTAACCCTAGCGGGATGGCCAGACAATGAGCAGTTCTTC.

Ten or more counts support this clonotype. The chain uses TRBV28 and TRBJ2-7, with TRBD2 matching 7 bases. CDR1 is MDHEN, CDR2 SYDVKM, per germline. J gave up 5 bases and V 3 bases, and 7 bases lay outside the gene matches. This CDR3 comprises 14 residues. CDR3 in DNA: TGTGCCAGCAGTTTTGGCGGGAGTAGGGACGAGCAGTACTTC. Protein sequence: CASSFGGSRDEQYF.

This clonotype was seen many times. The chain employs TRBV25-1 and TRBJ1-6; D not resolved. Germline-derived CDR1 and CDR2 are MGHDK and SYGVNS. The ends were cut back, 7 bases at V and 8 bases at J, with 12 bases in the middle. CDR3 length: 13 amino acids. CDR3 amino acids: CASIHSRDSPLHF. The DNA for the CDR3 is TGTGCCAGCATACACAGCCGGGATTCACCCCTCCACTTT.

The sample holds many counts of this clonotype. This chain connects TRBV18 to TRBJ2-7; D might be TRBD2 (6 bases). Trimming took 3 bases from V and 2 from J, leaving 11 bases between them. CDR1 and CDR2 from the germline V gene are KGHSH and LQKENI. The CDR3 loop spans 14 amino acids. The CDR3 spells CASSPRLDTYEQYF. The DNA of the CDR3 is TGTGCCAGCTCACCCCGACTAGACACCTACGAGCAGTACTTC.

Notes on this clonotype: Germline and junction disagree at one end, which may indicate a read error. The genes are TRBV3-1 and TRBJ2-5; 11 bases align to TRBD2. The germline CDR1 and CDR2 sequences are LGHDT and YNNKEL (reference sequence). This CDR3 contains 15 residues. The CDR3 DNA follows: TGTGCTAGCAGCCAATTAGCGGGAGGGTGGGAGACCCAGTACTTC. Its translation: CASSQLAGGWETQYF.

Concerning this clonotype itself: This likely stems from a read error, as it lies one base from a far larger clone. This sequence joins TRBV6-8 and TRBJ1-2, with D hard to call. V lost 7 bases and J lost 6, with 9 bases in between. This CDR3 is 11 amino acids long. Looked up from germline, CDR1 is MNHGY and CDR2 is SAAAGT. The CDR3 spells CASIHQDGYTF. CDR3 coding DNA: TGTGCCAGCATTCACCAGGATGGCTACACCTTC.

A remark on this clonotype: A far larger clone is one nucleotide away, so this likely arose from a read error. The genes are TRBV27 and TRBJ2-7; TRBD2 matches at 9 bases. Germline V gene data show CDR1 as MNHEY and CDR2 as SMNVEV (reference sequence). The CDR3 spans 15 residues. Trimming cost V 6 bases and J 5 bases; bases outside gene matches: 11. CDR3 region: CASSATLAGADEQYF. CDR3 in DNA: TGTGCCAGCAGCGCCACATTAGCGGGAGCGGACGAGCAGTACTTC.

Within the sample, this clonotype is medium-sized. CDR3 region: CASSHSGPYEQYF. The CDR3 DNA is TGTGCCAGCAGCCATAGCGGACCCTACGAGCAGTACTTC. The chain joins TRBV3-1 to TRBJ2-7; tentative D call: TRBD2 (6 bases). The CDR3 runs 13 residues. Trimming left V 3 bases short and J 2 bases short, with 8 bases between. CDR1 is LGHDT and CDR2 is YNNKEL in the germline V gene (reference sequence).

This clonotype occurred many times. J is TRBJ2-2 and V is TRBV20-1; no firm D call. The CDR3 is made up of 11 amino acids. Per germline, CDR1 DFQATT and CDR2 SNEGSKA (reference sequence). The V and J ends lost 3 bases and 8 bases respectively, with 7 bases between them. The chain's CDR3 is CSARFVGELFF. Written as DNA, the CDR3 is TGCAGTGCTAGGTTCGTGGGGGAGCTGTTTTTT.

Only a few counts were recorded for this clonotype. With only one base between it and a far larger clone, this is likely a read error. The chain couples TRBV6-6 to TRBJ2-1; 11 bases are shared with TRBD2. The CDR3 runs to 16 residues. Germline loops: CDR1 MNHNY, CDR2 SVGAGI (reference sequence). The CDR3 loop is CASSYSIAGGPDERFF. The CDR3, as DNA: TGTGCCAGCAGTTACTCGATAGCGGGAGGGCCGGATGAGCGGTTCTTC.

There are many counts of this clonotype. V and J are TRBV6-2 or TRBV6-3 and TRBJ2-5; 10 nucleotides match TRBD1. V was clipped by 5 bases and J by 5 bases; unmatched bases: 5. Germline values: CDR1 MNHEY, CDR2 SVGEGT. The CDR3 is made up of 14 amino acids. CDR3 amino acids: CASSEGTGVETQYF. CDR3 DNA: TGTGCCAGCAGTGAGGGGACAGGGGTTGAGACCCAGTACTTC.